Following are 8 T cell receptor beta chains from one sample sequenced in a study of shared clonotypes between healthy human individuals. The protocol was immunoSEQ multiplex PCR, while the TCRdb copy is restricted to in-frame clones and leaves out a portion. This sample yields 90,000 to 150,000 clones, of which 55% to 70% are seen a single time; roughly 24% belongs to the top ten. Specimen: memory CD8+ T cells sorted from blood. As for subset: CD45RO+ cells pooled with CCR7-negative TemRA cells. These TCRs come from a woman between 25 and 40 years old in good health.

The chain joins TRBV19 to TRBJ2-7, with D perhaps TRBD2 (5 bases). Germline V gene data show CDR1 as LNHDA and CDR2 as SQIVND (reference sequence). Trimming removed 6 bases from V and 4 bases from J, with 13 bases in between. This CDR3 has 13 amino acids. CDR3 residues: CASSVSLAYEQYF. The CDR3 nucleotides read TGTGCCAGTAGCGTAAGTCTAGCTTACGAGCAGTACTTC.

This clone was recorded at least ten times. The chain couples TRBV10-3 to TRBJ1-2, with 10 bases fitting TRBD1. Germline V gene data show CDR1 as ENHRY and CDR2 as SYGVKD. V trimming: 7 bases; J trimming: 2 bases; junction bases outside the gene matches: 7. The length of the CDR3 is 15 residues. CDR3: CAINPRQGANYGYTF. CDR3 DNA sequence: TGTGCCATCAACCCGAGACAGGGGGCAAACTATGGCTACACCTTC.

The rearrangement uses TRBV5-1 and TRBJ2-7; D is perhaps TRBD1 (6 bases). Trimming shortened V by 2 bases and J by 3 bases, and 12 bases separated the two germline ends. This CDR3 spans 14 amino acids. The germline gives CDR1 SGHRS, CDR2 YFSETQ. CDR3 bases: TGCGCCAGCAGCTTTTGGACAGCTTACTACGAGCAGTACTTC. This gives the protein CASSFWTAYYEQYF.

The chain is built from TRBV9 and TRBJ2-3; the D gene could be TRBD1 or TRBD2 (5 bases each). The CDR3 contains 15 residues. Germline-derived CDR1 and CDR2 are SGDLS and YYNGEE. Trimming removed 1 base from V and 4 bases from J, with 13 bases in between. The CDR3, as DNA: TGTGCCAGCAGCGTAATCAGACTGGGGGCAGATACGCAGTATTTT. Its protein product is CASSVIRLGADTQYF.

This clone was counted ten times or more. The chain recombines TRBV6-1 with TRBJ2-7; weak D call: TRBD2 (6 bases). The CDR3 spans 15 residues. The V end lost 2 bases, the J end lost 1 base, and 12 bases lay between the germline ends. Germline loops: CDR1 MNHNS, CDR2 SASEGT. CDR3 DNA: TGTGCCAGCAGTGAACGCGCCGGGAGTTCCTACGAGCAGTACTTC. Translated: CASSERAGSSYEQYF.

This clone showed up just once. V is TRBV4-1 and J is TRBJ2-4; 7 bases line up with TRBD1. Germline V CDR1 and CDR2: MGHRA, YSYEKL. The CDR3 spans 16 residues. Trimming at V came to 3 bases and at J to 8 bases, leaving 13 bases not matched to a gene. The CDR3, as DNA: TGCGCCAGCAGCCAGCCTGGGACAGAGAAAAGATACATTCAGTACTTC. As protein: CASSQPGTEKRYIQYF.

This clone is medium-sized. The chain combines TRBV7-7 with TRBJ1-1; D not certain. Germline CDR1 reads SSHAT; CDR2 reads FNYEAQ (reference sequence). This CDR3 comprises 14 residues. The ends were cut back, 2 bases at V and 4 bases at J, with 11 bases in the middle. CDR3 protein: CASSLTAESTEAFF. CDR3 bases: TGTGCCAGCAGCTTAACGGCAGAGAGCACTGAAGCTTTCTTT.

This clone was seen only once. The CDR3 DNA is TGTGCCAGCACGGGACACCCCGGGACTAGCGGAGCCCGACTTTACAATGAGCAGTTCTTC. It encodes CASTGHPGTSGARLYNEQFF. This chain uses TRBV2 with TRBJ2-1, with TRBD2 matching over 11 bases. Germline V CDR1 and CDR2: SNHLY, FYNNEI. V trimming: 7 bases; J trimming: 4 bases; junction bases outside the gene matches: 21. The length of the CDR3 is 20 residues. Drawing the rest from reference TRBV2 and TRBJ2-1, the complete variable domain is EPEVTQTPSHQVTQMGQEVILRCVPISNHLYFYWYRQILGQKVEFLVSFYNNEISEKSEIFDDQFSVERPDGSNFTLKIRSTKLEDSAMYFCASTGHPGTSGARLYNEQFFGPGTRLTVL.